This TCR beta chain was obtained from a study of regulatory T cells in long-lasting Graves disease. Study context: Persistence in Graves' disease denoted antithyroid drug use beyond 5 years alongside positive TSH receptor antibodies.

Study results and limitations: Small sample size may have lowered accuracy.

Germline V gene sequence: CDR1 MNHNS, CDR2 SASEGT. After removal of 7 bases from V and 8 bases from J, the junction contained 8 bases not matched to a gene. The CDR3 has 15 amino acids. This sample's time point: persistent/refractory GD, antithyroid drugs over 5 years with positive TRAb. Making the TCR library involved RNA that had been extracted from PBMCs. Peripheral blood, approximately 9 milliliters per patient, was collected in EDTA tubes. As regards this clonotype: What it recognizes is unknown.

CDR3 regions were amplified by Arm-PCR using iRepertoire HTBI primers to build TCR beta libraries. In TCRdb, the multiplex PCR reads were re-called with MiXCR into one record per CDR3 protein. The sample includes roughly 470,000 distinct CDR3 sequences, 20% to 25% of them seen just once. The source was peripheral blood mononuclear cells (PBMCs), collected when the disease was refractory, from a patient treated with antithyroid drugs. The chain employs TRBV6-1 and TRBJ1-4; 12 bases are a match to TRBD1. The source is a female donor with Graves disease. DNA for the CDR3: TGTGCCAGCAACAACCCGGGACAGGGGGCGGAAAAACTGTTTTTT. Amino acids: CASNNPGQGAEKLFF.